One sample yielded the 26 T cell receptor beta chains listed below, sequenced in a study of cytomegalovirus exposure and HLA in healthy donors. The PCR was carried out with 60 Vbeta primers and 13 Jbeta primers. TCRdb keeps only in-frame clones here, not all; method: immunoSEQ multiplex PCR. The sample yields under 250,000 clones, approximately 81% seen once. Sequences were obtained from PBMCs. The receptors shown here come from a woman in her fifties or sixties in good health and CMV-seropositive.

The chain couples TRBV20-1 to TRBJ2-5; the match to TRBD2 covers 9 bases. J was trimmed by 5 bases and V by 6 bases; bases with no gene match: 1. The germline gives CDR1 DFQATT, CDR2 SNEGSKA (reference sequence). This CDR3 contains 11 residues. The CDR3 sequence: CSAGLAETQYF. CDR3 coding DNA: TGCAGTGCCGGACTAGCGGAGACCCAGTACTTC.

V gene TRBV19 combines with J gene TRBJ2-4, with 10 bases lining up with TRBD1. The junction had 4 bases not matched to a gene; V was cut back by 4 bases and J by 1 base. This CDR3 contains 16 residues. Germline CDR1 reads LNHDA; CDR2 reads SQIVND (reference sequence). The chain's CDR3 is CASSTRQGAAKNIQYF. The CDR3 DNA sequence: TGTGCCAGTAGTACCAGACAGGGGGCGGCCAAAAACATTCAGTACTTC. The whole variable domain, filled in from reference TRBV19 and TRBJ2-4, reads DGGITQSPKYLFRKEGQNVTLSCEQNLNHDAMYWYRQDPGQGLRLIYYSQIVNDFQKGDIAEGYSVSREKKESFPLTVTSAQKNPTAFYLCASSTRQGAAKNIQYFGAGTRLSVL.

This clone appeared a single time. The DNA for the CDR3 is TGTGCCAGCAGTGTTTTCGCAGGGATAACTGAAGCTTTCTTT. Amino acid sequence: CASSVFAGITEAFF. J is TRBJ1-1 and V is TRBV2; tentative D call: TRBD1 (5 bases). The CDR3 is 14 amino acids. Germline values: CDR1 SNHLY, CDR2 FYNNEI. V lost 4 bases and J 5 bases, leaving 14 bases between the germline ends. Full variable domain (outside the CDR3, taken from reference TRBV2 and TRBJ1-1): EPEVTQTPSHQVTQMGQEVILRCVPISNHLYFYWYRQILGQKVEFLVSFYNNEISEKSEIFDDQFSVERPDGSNFTLKIRSTKLEDSAMYFCASSVFAGITEAFFGQGTRLTVV.

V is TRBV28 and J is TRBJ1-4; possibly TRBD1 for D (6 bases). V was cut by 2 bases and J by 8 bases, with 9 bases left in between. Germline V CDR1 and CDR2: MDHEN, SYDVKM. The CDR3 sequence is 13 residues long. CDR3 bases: TGTGCCAGCAGTTTACAGGGGACCGAAAAACTGTTTTTT. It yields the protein CASSLQGTEKLFF.

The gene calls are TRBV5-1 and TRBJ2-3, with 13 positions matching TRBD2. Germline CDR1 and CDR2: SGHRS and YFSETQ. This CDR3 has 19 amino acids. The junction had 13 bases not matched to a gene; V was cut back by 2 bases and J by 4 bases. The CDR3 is CASSFTRLAGGSRSDTQYF. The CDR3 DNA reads TGCGCCAGCAGCTTCACTCGACTAGCGGGAGGCTCGAGGTCAGATACGCAGTATTTT.

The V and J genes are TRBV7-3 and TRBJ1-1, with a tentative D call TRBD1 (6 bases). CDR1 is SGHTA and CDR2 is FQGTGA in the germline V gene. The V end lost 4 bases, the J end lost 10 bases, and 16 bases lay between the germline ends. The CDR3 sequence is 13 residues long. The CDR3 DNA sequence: TGTGCCAGCAGCTCGGCCGGGGGGGGCACAGCTTTCTTT. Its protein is CASSSAGGGTAFF.

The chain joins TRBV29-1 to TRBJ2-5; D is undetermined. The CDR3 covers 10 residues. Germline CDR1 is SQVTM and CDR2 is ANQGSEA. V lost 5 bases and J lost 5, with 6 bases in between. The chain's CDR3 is CSVLRETQYF. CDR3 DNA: TGCAGCGTTCTTCGGGAGACCCAGTACTTC.

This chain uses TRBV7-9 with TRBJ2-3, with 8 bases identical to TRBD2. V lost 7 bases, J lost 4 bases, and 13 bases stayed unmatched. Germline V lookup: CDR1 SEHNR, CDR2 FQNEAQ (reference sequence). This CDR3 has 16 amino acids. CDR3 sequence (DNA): TGTGCCAGCACCCCCTCGGGGGGGCGGAGGGCAGATACGCAGTATTTT. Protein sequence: CASTPSGGRRADTQYF.

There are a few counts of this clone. CDR3 coding DNA: TGTGCCAGCTCACTGGTACTAGCGGAGCACAATGAGCAGTTCTTC. It specifies CASSLVLAEHNEQFF. The gene calls are TRBV18 and TRBJ2-1; 8 bases fit TRBD2. Unmatched junction bases numbered 7, after V lost 4 bases and J lost 5 bases. Germline assignment: CDR1 KGHSH and CDR2 LQKENI. The CDR3 loop spans 15 amino acids.

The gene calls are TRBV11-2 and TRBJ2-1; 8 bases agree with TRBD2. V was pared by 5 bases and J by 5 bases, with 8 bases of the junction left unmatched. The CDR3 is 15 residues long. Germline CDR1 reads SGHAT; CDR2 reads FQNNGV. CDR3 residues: CASSLSAGGNNEQFF. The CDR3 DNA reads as TGTGCCAGCAGCCTTTCTGCGGGAGGAAACAATGAGCAGTTCTTC.

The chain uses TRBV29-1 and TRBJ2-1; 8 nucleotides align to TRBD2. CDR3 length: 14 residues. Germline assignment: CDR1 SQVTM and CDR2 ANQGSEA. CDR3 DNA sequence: TGCAGTTCGACCCCACTAGCGGTATACAATGAGCAGTTCTTC. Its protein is CSSTPLAVYNEQFF.

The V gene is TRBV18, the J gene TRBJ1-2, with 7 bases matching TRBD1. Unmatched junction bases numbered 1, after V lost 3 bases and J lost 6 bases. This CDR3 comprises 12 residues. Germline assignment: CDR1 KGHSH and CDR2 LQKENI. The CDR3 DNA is TGTGCCAGCTCACCCGGACAGGATGGCTACACCTTC. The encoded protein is CASSPGQDGYTF.

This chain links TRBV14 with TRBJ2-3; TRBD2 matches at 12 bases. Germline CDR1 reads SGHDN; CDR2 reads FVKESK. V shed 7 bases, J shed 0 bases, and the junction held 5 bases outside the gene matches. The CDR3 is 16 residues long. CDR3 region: CASKRGLAGSTDTQYF. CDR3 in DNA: TGTGCCAGCAAACGGGGACTAGCGGGTAGCACAGATACGCAGTATTTT.

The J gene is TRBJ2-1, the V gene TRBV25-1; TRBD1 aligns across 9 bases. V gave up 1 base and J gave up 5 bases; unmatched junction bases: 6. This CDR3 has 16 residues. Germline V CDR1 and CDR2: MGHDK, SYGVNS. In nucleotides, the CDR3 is TGTGCCAGCAGTGAATTAGGACAGGGGCACGACAATGAGCAGTTCTTC. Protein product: CASSELGQGHDNEQFF.

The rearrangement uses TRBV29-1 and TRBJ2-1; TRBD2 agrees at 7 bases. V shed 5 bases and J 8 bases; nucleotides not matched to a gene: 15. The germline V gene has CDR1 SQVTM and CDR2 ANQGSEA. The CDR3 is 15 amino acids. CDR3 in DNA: TGCAGCGTTCTAAGGTGGGGGGAGGGCCGGGATGAGCAGTTCTTC. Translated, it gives CSVLRWGEGRDEQFF.

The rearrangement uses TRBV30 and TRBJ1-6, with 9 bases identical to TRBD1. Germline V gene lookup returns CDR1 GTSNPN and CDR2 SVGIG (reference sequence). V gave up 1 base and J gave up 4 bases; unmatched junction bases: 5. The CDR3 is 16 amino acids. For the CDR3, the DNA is TGTGCCTGGAGTGAGACAGGGGGTGATTATAATTCACCCCTCCACTTT. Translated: CAWSETGGDYNSPLHF.

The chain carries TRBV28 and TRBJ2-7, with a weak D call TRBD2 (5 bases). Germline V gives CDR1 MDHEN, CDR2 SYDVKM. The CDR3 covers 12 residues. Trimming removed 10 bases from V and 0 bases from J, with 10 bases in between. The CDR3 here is CAIEGRSYEQYF. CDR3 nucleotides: TGTGCCATCGAGGGTCGCTCCTACGAGCAGTACTTC.

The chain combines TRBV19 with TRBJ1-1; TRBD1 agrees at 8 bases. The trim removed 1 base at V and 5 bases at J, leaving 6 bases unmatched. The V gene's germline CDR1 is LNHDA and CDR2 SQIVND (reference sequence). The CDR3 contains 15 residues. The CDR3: CASSIVGTGGTEAFF. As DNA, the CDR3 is TGTGCCAGTAGTATAGTAGGCACAGGGGGGACTGAAGCTTTCTTT.

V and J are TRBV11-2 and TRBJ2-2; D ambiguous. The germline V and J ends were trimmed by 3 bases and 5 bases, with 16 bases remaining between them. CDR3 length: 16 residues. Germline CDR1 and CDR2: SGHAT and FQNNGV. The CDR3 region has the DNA TGTGCCAGCAGCTTGTCTACGCTAGGTTTGACCGGGGAGCTGTTTTTT. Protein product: CASSLSTLGLTGELFF. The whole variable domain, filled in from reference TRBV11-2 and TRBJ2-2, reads EAGVAQSPRYKIIEKRQSVAFWCNPISGHATLYWYQQILGQGPKLLIQFQNNGVVDDSQLPKDRFSAERLKGVDSTLKIQPAKLEDSAVYLCASSLSTLGLTGELFFGEGSRLTVL.

The DNA of the CDR3 is TGTGCCAGCTCAAGGGGCAGTGCCTACGAGCAGTACTTC. Translating gives CASSRGSAYEQYF. This sequence joins TRBV2 and TRBJ2-7; D might be TRBD1 (5 bases). Per the germline V gene, CDR1 is SNHLY and CDR2 is FYNNEI. The CDR3 loop spans 13 amino acids. Between the trimmed V and J ends, which lost 8 bases and 2 bases, there was a span of 13 bases.

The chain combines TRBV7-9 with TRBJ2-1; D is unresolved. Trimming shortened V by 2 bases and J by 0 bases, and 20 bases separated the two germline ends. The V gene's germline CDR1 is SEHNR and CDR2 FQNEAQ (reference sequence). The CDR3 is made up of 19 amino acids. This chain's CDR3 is CASSLLRLPSLSSYNEQFF. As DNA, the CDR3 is TGTGCCAGCAGCTTATTGAGACTTCCGTCATTAAGCTCCTACAATGAGCAGTTCTTC.

The CDR3, as DNA: TGCGCCAGCACCAGTCGGGCAGGGGACCCCGGGGAGCTGTTTTTT. This codes for CASTSRAGDPGELFF. The chain employs TRBV10-2 and TRBJ2-2, with TRBD1 as a possible D gene (6 bases). The germline V gene encodes CDR1 WSHSY and CDR2 SAAADI. V lost 7 bases to trimming and J lost 6 bases, with 18 bases between them. The CDR3 has 15 residues.

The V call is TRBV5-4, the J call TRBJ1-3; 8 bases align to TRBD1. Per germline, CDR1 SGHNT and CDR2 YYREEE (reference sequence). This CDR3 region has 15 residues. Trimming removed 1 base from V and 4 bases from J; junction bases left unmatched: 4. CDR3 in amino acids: CASSLTTGGGNTIYF. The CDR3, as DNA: TGTGCCAGCAGCTTGACCACAGGGGGGGGAAACACCATATATTTT.

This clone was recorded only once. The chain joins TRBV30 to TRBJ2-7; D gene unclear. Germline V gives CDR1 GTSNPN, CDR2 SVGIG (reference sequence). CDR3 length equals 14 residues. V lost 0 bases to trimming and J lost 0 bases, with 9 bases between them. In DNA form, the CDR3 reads TGTGCCTGGAGTGTTCAGGTAACCTCCTACGAGCAGTACTTC. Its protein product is CAWSVQVTSYEQYF.

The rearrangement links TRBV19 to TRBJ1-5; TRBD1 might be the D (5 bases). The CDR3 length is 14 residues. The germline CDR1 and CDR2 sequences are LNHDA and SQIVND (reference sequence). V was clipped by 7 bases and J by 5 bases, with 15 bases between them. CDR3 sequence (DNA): TGTGCCAGTACCAAGTTGAGCAGGGATCAGCCCCAGCATTTT. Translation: CASTKLSRDQPQHF.

The chain's CDR3 is CASATGLSADTQYF. CDR3 nucleotides: TGTGCTAGTGCCACGGGACTCTCAGCAGATACGCAGTATTTT. The chain has TRBV12-5 and TRBJ2-3; tentative D call: TRBD2 (6 bases). Trimming stripped 7 bases from V and 4 bases from J, with 15 bases between. CDR1 LGHNT and CDR2 FRNRAP come from the germline V gene. CDR3 size: 14 residues.